This T cell receptor (beta chain) was captured in a study of blood T cell repertoires in COVID-19. Study-wide background: Samples of COVID-19 (acute and convalescent) were obtained from the United States, Italy and Spain. The analysed material was cDNA or gDNA that came from T cells, B-cell-depleted T cells, or PBMCs.

Looked up from germline, CDR1 is SGHRS and CDR2 is YFSETQ. The CDR3 spans 15 residues. V was pared by 4 bases and J by 6 bases, with 8 bases of the junction left unmatched. This table comes from immunoSEQ multiplex PCR, and its TCRdb copy is limited to in-frame clones, with some not included. Here the sample spans roughly 150,000 clones, about 83% being singletons. Recruited during active infection, patients (from Seattle) were subsequently followed longitudinally. This TCR derives from a woman aged 80 or over with COVID-19, enrolled during active disease. The sequencing sample was made of peripheral blood. The chain has TRBV5-1 and TRBJ1-4; TRBD1 aligns across 8 bases. The CDR3 DNA reads as TGCGCCAGCAGCCCCCGACAGGGGAGGGATGAAAAACTGTTTTTT. Protein: CASSPRQGRDEKLFF.